This TCR beta chain was obtained from a study of early T cells in non-severe SARS-CoV-2 infection. Overall study context: Sequencing was performed on bulk RNA from unsorted whole blood, leaving chains unpaired. Findings and caveats of the study: Clonotype matching in VDJdb favored anti-spike CD8 responses and did not capture private and CD4 specificities.

Individual cDNA molecules received unique molecular identifiers during library preparation. MiXCR, run by TCRdb on the 5' RACE reads, gives a single entry per CDR3 protein. The sample lists 45,000 to 55,000 distinct CDR3 sequences; roughly 9.8% were seen once. Looked up from germline, CDR1 is SGHKS and CDR2 is YYEKEE (reference sequence). The CDR3 extends over 14 amino acids. Trimming removed 2 bases at V and 6 bases at J, with 13 bases between. With regard to this clonotype: Its specificity is unknown.

This TCR was sampled from an adult who was a healthcare worker with PCR-confirmed SARS-CoV-2 infection or an uninfected control (not recorded which). J is TRBJ2-3 and V is TRBV5-5; D is unclear. The sequenced sample consisted of whole blood. CDR3 DNA sequence: TGTGCCAGCAGCTTTTATGCATTGGGGGATACGCAGTATTTT. Encoded protein: CASSFYALGDTQYF.